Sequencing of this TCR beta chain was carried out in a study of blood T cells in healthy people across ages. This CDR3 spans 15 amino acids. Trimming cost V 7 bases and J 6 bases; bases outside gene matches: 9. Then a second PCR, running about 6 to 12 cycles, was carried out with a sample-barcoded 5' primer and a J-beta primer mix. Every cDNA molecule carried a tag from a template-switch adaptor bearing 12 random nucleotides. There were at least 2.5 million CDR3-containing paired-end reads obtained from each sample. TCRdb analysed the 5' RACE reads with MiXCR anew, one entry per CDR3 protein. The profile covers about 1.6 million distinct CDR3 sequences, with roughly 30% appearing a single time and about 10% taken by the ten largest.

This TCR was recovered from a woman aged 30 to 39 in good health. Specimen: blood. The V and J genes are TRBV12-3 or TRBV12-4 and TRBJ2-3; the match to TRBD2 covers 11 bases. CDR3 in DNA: TGTGCCAGCACCGTAGCGGGGGGGAGTGCGGATACGCAGTATTTT. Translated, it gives CASTVAGGSADTQYF.